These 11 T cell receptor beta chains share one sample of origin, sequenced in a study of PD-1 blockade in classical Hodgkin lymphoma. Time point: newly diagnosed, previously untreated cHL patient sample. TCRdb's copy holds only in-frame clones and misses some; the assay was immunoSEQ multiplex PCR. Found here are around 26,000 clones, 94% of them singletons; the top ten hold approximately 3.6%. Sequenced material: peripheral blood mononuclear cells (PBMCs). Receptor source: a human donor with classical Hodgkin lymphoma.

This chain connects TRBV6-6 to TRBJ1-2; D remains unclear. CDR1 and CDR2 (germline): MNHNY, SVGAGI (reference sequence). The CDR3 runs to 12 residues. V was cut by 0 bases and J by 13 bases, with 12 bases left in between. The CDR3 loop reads CASSYSGRERTF. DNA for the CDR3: TGTGCCAGCAGTTACTCGGGTCGGGAGCGCACCTTC.

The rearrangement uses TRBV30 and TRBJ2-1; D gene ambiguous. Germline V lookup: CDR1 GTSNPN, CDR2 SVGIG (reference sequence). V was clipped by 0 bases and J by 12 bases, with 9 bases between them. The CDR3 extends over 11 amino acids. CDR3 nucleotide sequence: TGTGCCTGGAGTGTACAGAGACCGCAGTTCTTC. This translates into CAWSVQRPQFF.

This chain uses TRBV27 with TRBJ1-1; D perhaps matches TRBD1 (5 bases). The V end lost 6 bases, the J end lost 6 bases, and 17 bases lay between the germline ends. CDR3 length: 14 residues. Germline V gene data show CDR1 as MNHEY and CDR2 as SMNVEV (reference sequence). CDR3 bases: TGTGCCAGCAGCCCCCCAGGGCGTCCGGCTGAAGCTTTCTTT. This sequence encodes CASSPPGRPAEAFF.

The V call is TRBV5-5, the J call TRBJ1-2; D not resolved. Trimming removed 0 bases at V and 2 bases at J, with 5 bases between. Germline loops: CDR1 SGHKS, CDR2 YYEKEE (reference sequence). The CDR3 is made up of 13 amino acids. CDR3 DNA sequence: TGTGCCAGCAGCTTGGGCAGGAACTATGGCTACACCTTC. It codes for CASSLGRNYGYTF.

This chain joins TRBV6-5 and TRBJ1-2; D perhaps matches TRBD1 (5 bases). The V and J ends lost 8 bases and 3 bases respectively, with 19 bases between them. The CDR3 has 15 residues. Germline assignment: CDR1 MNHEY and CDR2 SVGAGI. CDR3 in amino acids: CASGGVRNRDYGYTF. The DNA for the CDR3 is TGTGCCAGCGGGGGGGTCCGGAATCGGGACTATGGCTACACCTTC.

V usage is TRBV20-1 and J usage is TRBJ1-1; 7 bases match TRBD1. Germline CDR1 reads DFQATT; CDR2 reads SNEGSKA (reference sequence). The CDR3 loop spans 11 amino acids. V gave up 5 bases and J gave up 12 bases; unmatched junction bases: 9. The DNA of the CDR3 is TGCAGTGCTTTTACAGGGGCCGGAACTTTCTTT. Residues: CSAFTGAGTFF.

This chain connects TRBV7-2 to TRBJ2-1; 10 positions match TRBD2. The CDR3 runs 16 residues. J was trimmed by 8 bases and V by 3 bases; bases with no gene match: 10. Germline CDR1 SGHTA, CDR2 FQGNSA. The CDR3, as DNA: TGTGCCAGCAGCTTTATTCTAGCGGGGGCCGGGGATGAGCAGTTCTTC. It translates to CASSFILAGAGDEQFF.

DNA of the CDR3: TGTGCCAGCACTAGGGGGGGCAGCACCGGGGAGCTGTTTTTT. The encoded protein is CASTRGGSTGELFF. The rearrangement uses TRBV2 and TRBJ2-2; tentative D call: TRBD2 (7 bases). Germline V gene data show CDR1 as SNHLY and CDR2 as FYNNEI. Trimming pared 7 bases from V and 4 bases from J, leaving 13 bases between. This CDR3 has 14 residues.

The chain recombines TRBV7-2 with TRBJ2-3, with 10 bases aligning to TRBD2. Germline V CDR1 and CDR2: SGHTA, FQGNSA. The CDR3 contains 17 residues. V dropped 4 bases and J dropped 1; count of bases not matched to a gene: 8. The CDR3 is CASSSPSGGLRTDTQYF. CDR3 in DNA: TGTGCCAGCAGCTCGCCTAGCGGGGGACTACGCACAGATACGCAGTATTTT. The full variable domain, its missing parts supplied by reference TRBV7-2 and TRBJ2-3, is GAGVSQSPSNKVTEKGKDVELRCDPISGHTALYWYRQSLGQGLEFLIYFQGNSAPDKSGLPSDRFSAERTGGSVSTLTIQRTQQEDSAVYLCASSSPSGGLRTDTQYFGPGTRLTVL.

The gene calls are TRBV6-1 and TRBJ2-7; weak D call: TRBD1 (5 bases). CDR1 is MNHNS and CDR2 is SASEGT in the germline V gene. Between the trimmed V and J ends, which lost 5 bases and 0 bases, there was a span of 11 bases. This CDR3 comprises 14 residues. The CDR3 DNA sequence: TGTGCCAGCAGTACCCGACAGCCCTCCTACGAGCAGTACTTC. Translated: CASSTRQPSYEQYF.

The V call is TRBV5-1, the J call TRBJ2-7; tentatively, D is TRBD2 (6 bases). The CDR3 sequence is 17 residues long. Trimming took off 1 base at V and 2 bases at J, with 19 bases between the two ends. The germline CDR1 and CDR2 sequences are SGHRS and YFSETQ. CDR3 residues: CASSLWGVATRPYEQYF. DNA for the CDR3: TGCGCCAGCAGCTTGTGGGGGGTCGCTACTAGACCCTACGAGCAGTACTTC.